This TCR beta chain was captured by sequencing in a study of identical twins. The cDNA had a unique molecular identifier and a template-switch universal primer site. TCRdb fed the 5' RACE reads into MiXCR, producing one record per CDR3 protein. The sample records about 340,000 distinct CDR3 sequences, 10% to 15% being singletons. Every sampled donor was Caucasian and healthy. V lost 5 bases and J lost 6; bases outside the gene matches: 8. The CDR3 loop spans 14 amino acids. These same records also appear under a second study, on yellow fever vaccine responses in identical twins.

The specimen was CD8+ T cells sorted from blood. J is TRBJ2-7 and V is TRBV12-3 or TRBV12-4; 9 bases agree with TRBD1. The sequence was obtained from a woman aged 18-29 years in good health. The CDR3 region is CASSAPGQGREQYF. The CDR3 DNA reads TGTGCCAGCAGTGCACCGGGACAGGGTCGCGAGCAGTACTTC.